This entry lists 21 T cell receptor beta chains sequenced from one sample in a study of T cells in Graves' hyperthyroidism and ophthalmopathy. From RNA transcripts, TCR beta CDR3 regions were amplified. Researchers ran a first-round RT-PCR on the TCR CDR3 using the HTBI primer set. Using its own MiXCR run on the multiplex PCR reads, TCRdb lists one record per CDR3 protein. The sample lists about 200,000 distinct CDR3 sequences, around 16% seen once, with 53% in the top ten. The sample comprised blood. Receptor source: a woman aged 50 to 60 with Graves' hyperthyroidism.

The chain employs TRBV7-9 and TRBJ1-5, with unresolved D. There are 12 residues in the CDR3. Per germline, CDR1 SEHNR and CDR2 FQNEAQ (reference sequence). The V and J ends lost 5 bases and 5 bases respectively, with 7 bases between them. CDR3 DNA sequence: TGTGCCAGCAGCCCCATTGATCAGCCCCAGCATTTT. Amino acids: CASSPIDQPQHF.

This clonotype was seen many times. The chain carries TRBV5-1 and TRBJ2-3, with TRBD2 matching over 7 bases. Germline CDR1 reads SGHRS; CDR2 reads YFSETQ. The CDR3 contains 16 residues. The ends lost 0 bases at V and 0 bases at J; junction bases unmatched: 4. CDR3 sequence reads: CASSLELAGSTDTQYF. CDR3 in DNA: TGCGCCAGCAGCTTGGAGTTAGCGGGCAGCACAGATACGCAGTATTTT.

This clonotype appeared a few times. This chain uses TRBV5-1 with TRBJ2-7, with 11 positions matching TRBD2. CDR1 SGHRS and CDR2 YFSETQ come from the germline V gene. The CDR3 totals 15 residues. Trimming took 4 bases from V and 3 from J; bases not matched to a gene: 6. In DNA, the CDR3 is TGCGCCAGCAGCCCGGGAGGGACTAGCGGCTACGAGCAGTACTTC. Its translation: CASSPGGTSGYEQYF.

In this sample, this clonotype turned up many times. The chain couples TRBV12-3 or TRBV12-4 to TRBJ2-7, with D unclear. V was trimmed by 8 bases and J by 1 base, leaving 18 bases between them. The CDR3 totals 15 residues. The DNA for the CDR3 is TGTGCCAGCGGCGAGAGGACGTCGCCTTCCTACGAGCAGTACTTC. This encodes CASGERTSPSYEQYF.

CDR3 sequence: CSAGQGAGQPQHF. The CDR3 region has the DNA TGCAGCGCTGGACAGGGGGCAGGGCAGCCCCAGCATTTT. The V and J genes are TRBV29-1 and TRBJ1-5; 11 positions match TRBD1. Germline loops: CDR1 SQVTM, CDR2 ANQGSEA. The CDR3 sequence is 13 residues long. The trim removed 7 bases at V and 7 bases at J, leaving 6 bases unmatched.

There are many counts of this clonotype. The chain joins TRBV11-2 to TRBJ2-7, with 8 bases matching TRBD2. J gave up 2 bases and V 1 base, and 4 bases lay outside the gene matches. The CDR3 consists of 15 residues. Germline V lookup: CDR1 SGHAT, CDR2 FQNNGV. CDR3 in DNA: TGTGCCAGCAGCTTAGCCGGGAGGGGCCCCTACGAGCAGTACTTC. Translated: CASSLAGRGPYEQYF.

V is TRBV28 and J is TRBJ1-6, with D possibly TRBD1 on 5 matching bases. Trimming stripped 7 bases from V and 7 bases from J, with 14 bases between. The germline gives CDR1 MDHEN, CDR2 SYDVKM. This CDR3 contains 14 residues. CDR3 sequence reads: CASTPLGGNSPLHF. For the CDR3, the DNA is TGTGCCAGCACCCCCTTGGGGGGGAATTCACCCCTCCACTTT.

The rearrangement joins TRBV7-9 to TRBJ1-6; D gene uncertain. Germline CDR1 and CDR2: SEHNR and FQNEAQ (reference sequence). The CDR3 covers 13 residues. V lost 5 bases to trimming and J lost 7 bases, with 9 bases between them. The CDR3 sequence: CASSVPGNSPLHF. The CDR3 DNA is TGTGCCAGCAGCGTTCCTGGAAATTCACCCCTCCACTTT.

This clonotype has more than one count but fewer than ten. This sequence joins TRBV28 and TRBJ1-1; D unresolved. Germline V lookup: CDR1 MDHEN, CDR2 SYDVKM. V was cut by 7 bases and J by 1 base, with 13 bases left in between. There are 14 residues in the CDR3. The CDR3 DNA is TGTGCCAGCACTAAGAGCGGCGGGAACACTGAAGCTTTCTTT. Its protein is CASTKSGGNTEAFF.

V gene TRBV28 combines with J gene TRBJ2-2; TRBD2 matches 9 bases. Germline trimming cut 10 bases from V and 0 bases from J; bases unmatched to any gene: 12. In germline, CDR1 is MDHEN, CDR2 SYDVKM. The CDR3 is 17 amino acids. The CDR3 coding sequence is TGTGCCATCAGGACAGGAGCGGGAGGACCGAACACCGGGGAGCTGTTTTTT. Protein sequence: CAIRTGAGGPNTGELFF.

The CDR3 sequence: CSAAPGTSGSGAGELFF. The DNA for the CDR3 is TGCAGTGCTGCCCCCGGGACTAGCGGGAGCGGGGCCGGGGAGCTGTTTTTT. The V and J genes are TRBV20-1 and TRBJ2-2, with 14 bases lining up with TRBD2. Germline assignment: CDR1 DFQATT and CDR2 SNEGSKA (reference sequence). Trimming cost V 5 bases and J 6 bases; bases outside gene matches: 11. The CDR3 is made up of 17 amino acids.

There are many counts of this clonotype. The rearrangement joins TRBV29-1 to TRBJ2-3; D is undetermined. Between the trimmed V and J ends, which lost 3 bases and 0 bases, there was a span of 7 bases. CDR1 is SQVTM, CDR2 ANQGSEA, per germline. CDR3 length: 13 residues. The CDR3 loop reads CSVETTSTDTQYF. CDR3 bases: TGCAGCGTTGAGACCACTAGCACAGATACGCAGTATTTT.

The chain joins TRBV12-3 or TRBV12-4 to TRBJ1-4; D gene unclear. V shed 6 bases and J shed 6 bases, with 14 bases lying between them. This CDR3 is built from 14 residues. CDR3 residues: CASSIRRSDEKLFF. The CDR3 region has the DNA TGTGCCAGCAGCATACGGCGGTCTGATGAAAAACTGTTTTTT.

This clonotype occurred a few times. The chain carries TRBV27 and TRBJ2-1; D possibly corresponds to TRBD2 (6 bases). Trimming removed 5 bases at V and 2 bases at J, with 16 bases between. Germline assignment: CDR1 MNHEY and CDR2 SMNVEV (reference sequence). This CDR3 region has 16 residues. Here the CDR3 reads CASSITGLPPYNEQFF. CDR3 nucleotides: TGTGCCAGCAGTATAACGGGACTCCCCCCCTACAATGAGCAGTTCTTC.

V gene TRBV29-1 combines with J gene TRBJ1-1; D unresolved. This CDR3 comprises 11 residues. The V gene's germline CDR1 is SQVTM and CDR2 ANQGSEA. V lost 5 bases and J 1 base, leaving 5 bases between the germline ends. The CDR3 sequence is CSVRGNTEAFF. In nucleotides, the CDR3 is TGCAGCGTTCGGGGGAACACTGAAGCTTTCTTT.

Comments on this clonotype: With a much larger clone just one base away, this may be a read error. Because it lacks the conserved phenylalanine or tryptophan at the end, this CDR3 is likely a read error. CDR3 in amino acids: CASSPPTAANTEAFL. CDR3 bases: TGTGCCAGTAGTCCTCCGACAGCGGCGAACACTGAAGCTTTCTTG. The gene calls are TRBV19 and TRBJ1-1; tentatively, D is TRBD1 (5 bases). V lost 5 bases to trimming and J lost 1 base, with 14 bases between them. Germline V gene data show CDR1 as LNHDA and CDR2 as SQIVND (reference sequence). The CDR3 is made up of 15 amino acids.

This clonotype was found many times. The chain is built from TRBV3-1 and TRBJ1-1; D is undetermined. The V and J ends lost 1 base and 3 bases respectively, with 15 bases between them. The CDR3 loop spans 16 amino acids. Germline CDR1 is LGHDT and CDR2 is YNNKEL (reference sequence). The CDR3 loop is CASSQARKTRHTEAFF. DNA for the CDR3: TGTGCCAGCAGCCAAGCTCGTAAGACCCGGCACACTGAAGCTTTCTTT.

V is TRBV24-1 and J is TRBJ2-5, with TRBD2 matching over 8 bases. The CDR3 has 15 amino acids. The junction had 8 bases not matched to a gene; V was cut back by 4 bases and J by 5 bases. The germline gives CDR1 KGHDR, CDR2 SFDVKD. The CDR3 DNA sequence: TGTGCCACCAGTGAGGCAAGCGGGAGTTACGAGACCCAGTACTTC. Its translation: CATSEASGSYETQYF.

V and J are TRBV20-1 and TRBJ2-7; D remains ambiguous. From germline, CDR1 is DFQATT and CDR2 SNEGSKA (reference sequence). This CDR3 is built from 12 residues. Trimming took 2 bases from V and 3 from J, leaving 8 bases between them. The CDR3 region is CSARLQSYEQYF. The CDR3 bases are TGCAGTGCTAGACTTCAAAGCTACGAGCAGTACTTC.

The table lists this clonotype with many counts. The chain employs TRBV27 and TRBJ2-1; D is perhaps TRBD2 (6 bases). Germline V gene lookup returns CDR1 MNHEY and CDR2 SMNVEV (reference sequence). The CDR3 is 15 residues long. V dropped 7 bases and J dropped 4 bases, with 17 bases sitting between them. The chain's CDR3 is CASTLLGSGYNEQFF. The CDR3, as DNA: TGTGCCAGCACCTTGCTGGGGAGCGGGTACAATGAGCAGTTCTTC.

Ten or more counts support this clonotype. The J gene is TRBJ2-7, the V gene TRBV27; 10 bases agree with TRBD1. The CDR3 has 14 amino acids. Germline V gene sequence: CDR1 MNHEY, CDR2 SMNVEV (reference sequence). Unmatched junction bases numbered 5, after V lost 3 bases and J lost 6 bases. CDR3 bases: TGTGCCAGCAGTTTGGGGACAGGGGCAAGCGAGCAGTACTTC. Protein sequence: CASSLGTGASEQYF.